These 20 T cell receptor beta chains originate from one sample sequenced in a study of T-cell reconstitution after alpha-beta-depleted transplantation in children (dated by TCRdb to the mid-2010s). Library generation was performed with PCR. TCRdb lists the instrument as Illumina HiSeq 2500. Molecular barcoding was employed in the preparation of TCR libraries, with unique molecular identifiers being used to normalize TCRbeta repertoire quantification. TCRdb cleaned the public reads at Q25 with fastp, built clones with MiXCR and kept in-frame beta chains. For every CDR3 protein sequence, its rows merge into one entry that carries the most common genes and DNA. The sample yields hundreds of thousands of distinct CDR3 sequences; around 11% were counted once. The ten biggest clones cover roughly 2.6% of the sample. Here the sequenced sample was PBMCs from the stem cell graft donor, taken from the stem cell graft. Receptors originate from a human donor who donated a stem cell graft to a child with acute lymphoblastic leukemia.

This clonotype has a count of ten or more. The CDR3 bases are TGCGCCAGCAGGGAAGTCCCCTACAATGAGCAGTTCTTC. This sequence encodes CASREVPYNEQFF. The chain couples TRBV5-1 to TRBJ2-1; D unresolved. Trimming shortened V by 5 bases and J by 2 bases, and 8 bases separated the two germline ends. The V gene's germline CDR1 is SGHRS and CDR2 YFSETQ. The CDR3 consists of 13 residues.

This clonotype was seen repeatedly, ten times or more. V gene TRBV11-2 combines with J gene TRBJ2-2; D might be TRBD1 (5 bases). The V end lost 7 bases, the J end lost 1 base, and 19 bases lay between the germline ends. This CDR3 has 17 amino acids. Germline V CDR1 and CDR2: SGHAT, FQNNGV. CDR3 nucleotide sequence: TGTGCCAGCATGACCCGATTTGACAGACAGAACACCGGGGAGCTGTTTTTT. It yields the protein CASMTRFDRQNTGELFF.

This clonotype was detected ten times or more. The chain is built from TRBV14 and TRBJ2-3; no firm D call. Germline CDR1 is SGHDN and CDR2 is FVKESK. Trimming stripped 4 bases from V and 5 bases from J, with 10 bases between. This CDR3 comprises 13 residues. The CDR3 sequence: CASSPVVGDTQYF. The CDR3 nucleotides read TGTGCCAGCAGCCCCGTAGTGGGAGATACGCAGTATTTT. The variable domain in full, with the rest retrieved from reference TRBV14 and TRBJ2-3, is EAGVTQFPSHSVIEKGQTVTLRCDPISGHDNLYWYRRVMGKEIKFLLHFVKESKQDESGMPNNRFLAERTGGTYSTLKVQPAELEDSGVYFCASSPVVGDTQYFGPGTRLTVL.

The sample holds many counts of this clonotype. V usage is TRBV20-1 and J usage is TRBJ2-5; D may be TRBD2 (5 bases). This CDR3 has 14 amino acids. Per the germline V gene, CDR1 is DFQATT and CDR2 is SNEGSKA (reference sequence). Trimming pared 3 bases from V and 1 base from J, leaving 12 bases between. The CDR3 protein is CSASVAAGQETQYF. CDR3 coding DNA: TGCAGTGCTAGTGTAGCCGCGGGCCAAGAGACCCAGTACTTC.

This clonotype was seen many times. J is TRBJ2-6 and V is TRBV28; TRBD2 might be the D (5 bases). In germline, CDR1 is MDHEN, CDR2 SYDVKM. Trimming removed 2 bases at V and 4 bases at J, with 15 bases between. The CDR3 runs 17 residues. CDR3 sequence: CASSLKRAPAGANVLTF. DNA of the CDR3: TGTGCCAGCAGTTTAAAGAGGGCCCCAGCCGGGGCCAACGTCCTGACTTTC.

In this sample, this clonotype turned up a few times. The chain carries TRBV9 and TRBJ2-5; TRBD2 matches at 9 bases. The V segment lost 0 bases and the J segment 4 bases; nucleotides outside the gene matches: 7. There are 16 residues in the CDR3. Germline V gene data show CDR1 as SGDLS and CDR2 as YYNGEE. Here the CDR3 reads CASSVGIAGAGETQYF. DNA of the CDR3: TGTGCCAGCAGCGTAGGAATAGCGGGAGCCGGAGAGACCCAGTACTTC.

This sequence joins TRBV4-3 and TRBJ2-5; 8 bases line up with TRBD2. Germline CDR1 reads LGHNA; CDR2 reads YSLEER. The V gene end was trimmed by 0 bases and the J gene end by 4 bases; junction bases not matched to a gene: 10. The CDR3 covers 17 residues. CDR3 region: CASSQDRNSGGPETQYF. CDR3 DNA: TGCGCCAGCAGCCAAGATAGGAACAGCGGGGGTCCAGAGACCCAGTACTTC.

This clonotype has just one count. One base away lies a much larger clone, so this may be a sequencing read error. The J gene is TRBJ1-3, the V gene TRBV4-2; 7 bases agree with TRBD1. CDR1 is LGHNA, CDR2 YNFKEQ, per germline. The CDR3 is 15 amino acids. The CDR3 DNA reads as TGTGCCAGCGGCCAAACGACAGGGACTGGAAACACCATATATTTT. This codes for CASGQTTGTGNTIYF.

The chain couples TRBV30 to TRBJ2-1; 7 bases map to TRBD1. This CDR3 region has 15 residues. Germline values: CDR1 GTSNPN, CDR2 SVGIG (reference sequence). The trim removed 2 bases at V and 7 bases at J, leaving 11 bases unmatched. The CDR3 nucleotides read TGTGCCTGGAGTAAGGACAGGCTTATGAGAAATGAGCAGTTCTTC. Protein: CAWSKDRLMRNEQFF.

This clonotype was seen ten or more times. The chain is built from TRBV29-1 and TRBJ2-3; D is uncertain. The CDR3 is made up of 12 amino acids. Germline CDR1 and CDR2: SQVTM and ANQGSEA. V lost 4 bases, J lost 1 base, and 6 bases lay in between. CDR3 nucleotides: TGCAGCGTTGTCCTAGGCACAGATACGCAGTATTTT. Its translation is CSVVLGTDTQYF.

This clonotype was detected ten times or more. V and J are TRBV7-2 and TRBJ2-1, with 8 bases fitting TRBD2. This CDR3 has 15 residues. V was pared by 1 base and J by 7 bases, with 6 bases of the junction left unmatched. CDR1 and CDR2 from the germline V gene are SGHTA and FQGNSA. CDR3 bases: TGTGCCAGCAGCTTAGGGGGACTAGATCGGAATGAGCAGTTCTTC. Its protein is CASSLGGLDRNEQFF.

This clonotype showed up many times. V usage is TRBV7-2 and J usage is TRBJ2-7; 10 bases agree with TRBD2. Per germline, CDR1 SGHTA and CDR2 FQGNSA. The CDR3 is 16 amino acids. V dropped 2 bases and J dropped 5; count of bases not matched to a gene: 9. The CDR3 spells CASSLRESGRANEQYF. The CDR3 nucleotides are TGTGCCAGCAGCTTAAGAGAAAGCGGGAGGGCCAACGAGCAGTACTTC.

This clonotype has ten or more counts. The J gene is TRBJ2-5, the V gene TRBV24-1, with D uncertain. Looked up from germline, CDR1 is KGHDR and CDR2 is SFDVKD. Trimming stripped 3 bases from V and 2 bases from J, with 9 bases between. This CDR3 is 14 amino acids long. CDR3 nucleotide sequence: TGTGCCACCAGTGATAGGCGGCCACAAGAGACCCAGTACTTC. Translation: CATSDRRPQETQYF.

This chain uses TRBV12-3 or TRBV12-4 with TRBJ2-1; D possibly corresponds to TRBD2 (6 bases). This CDR3 is built from 16 residues. Trimming left V 6 bases short and J 9 bases short, with 24 bases between. The DNA for the CDR3 is TGTGCCAGCAGCCATAACTCCCGACTAGGGGTGGGTGAGCAGTTCTTC. Amino acid sequence: CASSHNSRLGVGEQFF.

The sample holds many counts of this clonotype. V gene TRBV6-2 or TRBV6-3 combines with J gene TRBJ2-3, with D perhaps TRBD1 (5 bases). Germline V gives CDR1 MNHEY, CDR2 SVGEGT. This CDR3 has 15 amino acids. V dropped 6 bases and J dropped 1 base, with 14 bases sitting between them. Here the CDR3 DNA reads TGTGCCAGCAGCCCCCGCAGGGCTGGCACAGATACGCAGTATTTT. Protein: CASSPRRAGTDTQYF.

There are many counts of this clonotype. The chain is built from TRBV24-1 and TRBJ2-7; D possibly matches TRBD1 or TRBD2 (5 bases each). This CDR3 has 14 amino acids. Germline values: CDR1 KGHDR, CDR2 SFDVKD. The V and J ends lost 3 bases and 3 bases respectively, with 11 bases between them. CDR3 region: CATSDGRGDYEQYF. The CDR3 DNA reads TGTGCCACCAGTGATGGAAGGGGAGACTACGAGCAGTACTTC.

In its sample, this clonotype was seen many times. The gene calls are TRBV28 and TRBJ2-3; tentative D call: TRBD2 (6 bases). Trimming removed 3 bases from V and 2 bases from J, with 12 bases in between. Germline CDR1 is MDHEN and CDR2 is SYDVKM. This CDR3 comprises 15 residues. The CDR3 region is CASSLGSGYTDTQYF. CDR3 nucleotides: TGTGCCAGCAGTTTGGGTAGCGGATACACAGATACGCAGTATTTT.

This clonotype was seen at least ten times. The chain links TRBV25-1 to TRBJ1-6; 9 nucleotides match TRBD1. The V gene's germline CDR1 is MGHDK and CDR2 SYGVNS. J was trimmed by 4 bases and V by 4 bases; bases with no gene match: 5. This CDR3 has 16 amino acids. Here the CDR3 DNA reads TGTGCCAGCAGTGCCCGACAGGGGGTTTATAATTCACCCCTCCACTTT. Translating it yields CASSARQGVYNSPLHF.

This clonotype was counted at least ten times. The V call is TRBV29-1, the J call TRBJ2-7; no reliable D call. The germline V gene encodes CDR1 SQVTM and CDR2 ANQGSEA. This CDR3 comprises 10 residues. Trimming stripped 7 bases from V and 6 bases from J, with 10 bases between. The CDR3 is CSGLWGEQYF. The DNA of the CDR3 is TGCAGCGGTTTATGGGGCGAGCAGTACTTC.

This clonotype was detected many times. V usage is TRBV29-1 and J usage is TRBJ1-2; no reliable D call. The CDR3 length is 14 residues. CDR1 and CDR2 from the germline V gene are SQVTM and ANQGSEA. The germline V and J ends were trimmed by 3 bases and 1 base, with 12 bases remaining between them. CDR3 in amino acids: CSVEPHADNYGYTF. In DNA form, the CDR3 reads TGCAGCGTTGAGCCCCATGCGGATAACTATGGCTACACCTTC.